The 21 T cell receptor beta chains below come from one sample, sequenced in a study of cytomegalovirus exposure and HLA in healthy donors. 60 Vbeta and 13 Jbeta primers were used in PCR. Profiling relied on immunoSEQ multiplex PCR, and the TCRdb table lists in-frame clones only, not all of them. The data show fewer than 200,000 clones, roughly 79% seen once. Sequences were obtained from PBMCs. The receptor set was obtained from a woman aged 45 to 65 in good health and CMV-seronegative.

The chain recombines TRBV7-9 with TRBJ1-4, with D perhaps matching TRBD1 (6 bases). The V gene lost 7 bases and the J gene lost 3 bases, with 18 bases spanning the gap. Germline loops: CDR1 SEHNR, CDR2 FQNEAQ (reference sequence). The length of the CDR3 is 16 residues. CDR3 in DNA: TGTGCCAGCATCAATACAGGGACGTTGGCTAATGAAAAACTGTTTTTT. Protein product: CASINTGTLANEKLFF.

This chain joins TRBV2 and TRBJ2-7; 7 nucleotides line up with TRBD1. CDR1 is SNHLY and CDR2 is FYNNEI in the germline V gene. This CDR3 spans 15 amino acids. Unmatched junction bases numbered 9, after V lost 5 bases and J lost 2 bases. CDR3 residues: CASSYGTGATYEQYF. The CDR3 coding sequence is TGTGCCAGCAGTTACGGAACAGGGGCAACCTACGAGCAGTACTTC.

The chain links TRBV9 to TRBJ2-2, with D maybe TRBD1 (6 bases). The CDR3 loop spans 18 amino acids. Germline V CDR1 and CDR2: SGDLS, YYNGEE. Trimming took off 0 bases at V and 4 bases at J, with 19 bases between the two ends. CDR3 DNA: TGTGCCAGCAGCGTAGCGGTTGGCAGCCCCAGGGGCACCGGGGAGCTGTTTTTT. Amino acids: CASSVAVGSPRGTGELFF.

The chain employs TRBV6-1 and TRBJ1-5; 9 bases match TRBD1. The CDR3 is made up of 14 amino acids. CDR1 and CDR2 from the germline V gene are MNHNS and SASEGT. V shed 8 bases, J shed 6 bases, and the junction held 8 bases outside the gene matches. This chain's CDR3 is CASWDREVFQPQHF. The CDR3 DNA follows: TGTGCCAGCTGGGACAGGGAAGTTTTTCAGCCCCAGCATTTT.

This chain links TRBV19 with TRBJ2-5; tentatively, D is TRBD2 (7 bases). The V and J ends lost 8 bases and 2 bases respectively, with 18 bases between them. Per the germline V gene, CDR1 is LNHDA and CDR2 is SQIVND (reference sequence). The CDR3 sequence is 15 residues long. CDR3 DNA: TGTGCCAGTCGGCGGGGGCTGGGGTCACAAGAGACCCAGTACTTC. This translates into CASRRGLGSQETQYF.

The J gene is TRBJ1-2, the V gene TRBV16; D ambiguous. Per the germline V gene, CDR1 is KGHSY and CDR2 is FQNENV. The V and J ends lost 0 bases and 2 bases respectively, with 10 bases between them. This CDR3 contains 15 residues. The CDR3 sequence is CASSQSRGSNYGYTF. CDR3 coding DNA: TGTGCCAGCAGCCAATCTCGAGGTTCCAACTATGGCTACACCTTC.

This clone was seen just once. This chain uses TRBV18 with TRBJ2-7, with a tentative D call TRBD1 (5 bases). CDR3 length: 12 amino acids. Trimming left V 4 bases short and J 6 bases short, with 10 bases between. The V gene's germline CDR1 is KGHSH and CDR2 LQKENI. The CDR3 region is CASSQRQSEQYF. The DNA of the CDR3 is TGTGCCAGCTCACAACGACAGAGCGAGCAGTACTTC.

The chain couples TRBV27 to TRBJ1-2, with D maybe TRBD1 (5 bases). This CDR3 contains 14 residues. V was shortened by 2 bases and J by 6 bases, with 13 bases between the two germline ends. Germline CDR1 and CDR2: MNHEY and SMNVEV (reference sequence). CDR3 bases: TGTGCCAGCAGTTTACTCCAGGGAAAGGATGGCTACACCTTC. Amino acid sequence: CASSLLQGKDGYTF.

V and J are TRBV28 and TRBJ1-2; D call uncertain. Trimming pared 8 bases from V and 5 bases from J, leaving 18 bases between. CDR1 and CDR2 (germline): MDHEN, SYDVKM. The CDR3 has 14 residues. CDR3 coding DNA: TGTGCCAGCTTTGAAGGAGTTCGGGAGTATGGCTACACCTTC. It translates to CASFEGVREYGYTF.

This clone was found once. J is TRBJ2-1 and V is TRBV7-9, with 8 bases aligning to TRBD2. CDR3 length: 17 amino acids. Trimming at V came to 5 bases and at J to 0 bases, leaving 9 bases not matched to a gene. CDR1 is SEHNR, CDR2 FQNEAQ, per germline (reference sequence). The CDR3: CASSRTGGIISYNEQFF. The CDR3 bases are TGTGCCAGCAGCCGTACGGGGGGGATAATCTCCTACAATGAGCAGTTCTTC.

The chain combines TRBV28 with TRBJ1-1; D might be TRBD1 (5 bases). V shed 5 bases and J shed 11 bases, with 18 bases lying between them. The CDR3 totals 13 residues. The germline CDR1 and CDR2 sequences are MDHEN and SYDVKM. This CDR3 is CASSPRQTGRAFF. The DNA for the CDR3 is TGTGCCAGCAGTCCGCGACAGACCGGGAGGGCTTTCTTT.

This chain links TRBV5-6 with TRBJ2-3; no clear D gene. V lost 0 bases to trimming and J lost 2 bases, with 7 bases between them. The CDR3 is 14 amino acids. CDR1 is SGHDT, CDR2 YYEEEE, per germline. The CDR3 DNA reads TGTGCCAGCAGCTTGGGACTCGCCACAGATACGCAGTATTTT. It encodes CASSLGLATDTQYF.

This clone turned up a few times. The rearrangement uses TRBV28 and TRBJ1-1, with a tentative D call TRBD1 (5 bases). Germline-derived CDR1 and CDR2 are MDHEN and SYDVKM. V lost 8 bases and J 1 base, leaving 11 bases between the germline ends. This CDR3 contains 13 residues. The DNA of the CDR3 is TGTGCCAGCCTGGGACTCAGGAACACTGAAGCTTTCTTT. It translates to CASLGLRNTEAFF. Drawing the rest from reference TRBV28 and TRBJ1-1, the complete variable domain is DVKVTQSSRYLVKRTGEKVFLECVQDMDHENMFWYRQDPGLGLRLIYFSYDVKMKEKGDIPEGYSVSREKKERFSLILESASTNQTSMYLCASLGLRNTEAFFGQGTRLTVV.

V usage is TRBV6-1 and J usage is TRBJ2-7, with no clear D. CDR1 and CDR2 (germline): MNHNS, SASEGT. The CDR3 extends over 13 amino acids. Trimming cost V 9 bases and J 0 bases, with 12 bases left between them. The CDR3 sequence is CASTGQSSYEQYF. For the CDR3, the DNA is TGTGCCAGTACGGGTCAAAGCTCCTACGAGCAGTACTTC.

V gene TRBV10-2 combines with J gene TRBJ1-5, with D tentatively TRBD1 (6 bases). Trimming left V 5 bases short and J 5 bases short, with 10 bases between. The germline V gene has CDR1 WSHSY and CDR2 SAAADI. The CDR3 is made up of 13 amino acids. CDR3 nucleotides: TGCGCCAGCAGTCTGAAGGGGGATCAGCCCCAGCATTTT. This codes for CASSLKGDQPQHF.

This clone was recorded only once. CDR3 bases: TGTGCCACCAGCACCTTGACAGGCCAGTCTGGATACAATGAGCAGTTCTTC. Its translation: CATSTLTGQSGYNEQFF. The chain uses TRBV15 and TRBJ2-1, with D tentatively TRBD1 (6 bases). Germline values: CDR1 LNHNV, CDR2 YYDKDF (reference sequence). The CDR3 consists of 17 residues. V was trimmed by 4 bases and J by 4 bases, leaving 20 bases between them.

This rearrangement joins TRBV28 to TRBJ1-2; D is perhaps TRBD1 (5 bases). Trimming shortened V by 10 bases and J by 2 bases, and 17 bases separated the two germline ends. Germline V gene lookup returns CDR1 MDHEN and CDR2 SYDVKM. CDR3 size: 14 residues. The CDR3 bases are TGTGCCACCGACCGGGGGGGGTCAAACTATGGCTACACCTTC. The encoded protein is CATDRGGSNYGYTF.

The chain couples TRBV18 to TRBJ2-7; D may be TRBD1 (5 bases). Deletions cut 1 base from V and 5 bases from J, with 12 bases between. Germline CDR1 KGHSH, CDR2 LQKENI. CDR3 length: 14 residues. CDR3 region: CASSPQGKLHEQYF. Written as DNA, the CDR3 is TGTGCCAGCTCACCACAGGGGAAGTTACACGAGCAGTACTTC.

The chain has TRBV21-1 and TRBJ2-1; TRBD1, the D gene given by the table, was not confirmed from the DNA. TRBV21-1 is reported as a pseudogene. CDR3 length: 15 residues. The CDR3 DNA reads TGTGCCAGCACCGGACGGACACCTGACTACAATGAGCAGTTCTTC. Its protein product is CASTGRTPDYNEQFF.

V and J are TRBV5-1 and TRBJ2-2, with D hard to call. The CDR3 contains 15 residues. V was trimmed by 1 base and J by 0 bases, leaving 7 bases between them. Germline loops: CDR1 SGHRS, CDR2 YFSETQ. The CDR3, as DNA: TGCGCCAGCAGCTTGTTGGCAGCGAACACCGGGGAGCTGTTTTTT. It encodes CASSLLAANTGELFF.

The rearrangement uses TRBV19 and TRBJ2-1; no clear D gene. The CDR3 has 13 amino acids. The V gene lost 8 bases and the J gene lost 6 bases, with 14 bases spanning the gap. The germline V gene has CDR1 LNHDA and CDR2 SQIVND (reference sequence). The CDR3 region is CASSPVNPNEQFF. In DNA form, the CDR3 reads TGTGCCAGTTCCCCGGTCAATCCCAATGAGCAGTTCTTC.